The TCR beta chain described here comes from a study of CD4+ T cells in melanoma. The assay was immunoSEQ multiplex PCR, and TCRdb's table has in-frame clones only and misses some. The profile shows about 6,600 clones, 69% of them singletons. As regards this clone: The junction departs from germline at one end; a sequencing error may be responsible.

This CDR3 is 13 amino acids long. Germline V gene lookup returns CDR1 SSHAT and CDR2 FNYEAQ (reference sequence). The sequencing input was cells from a culture (not recorded whether cultured in vitro). J is TRBJ2-1 and V is TRBV7-7; maybe TRBD2 (5 bases). This receptor was identified in a human donor with melanoma. The CDR3 DNA follows: TGTGCTAGCAGCTTCCAAAGCGGCGATGAGCAGTTCTTC. It codes for CASSFQSGDEQFF.